The 5 T cell receptor beta chains reported below all come from one sample, sequenced in a study of cytomegalovirus exposure and HLA in healthy donors. PCR involved 60 Vbeta and 13 Jbeta primers. Method: immunoSEQ multiplex PCR; TCRdb's copy keeps in-frame clones and lacks some. In the table there are 150,000 to 250,000 clones, 75% to 90% of which are singletons. The sample was PBMCs. The source of these receptors is a woman between 45 and 60 years old in good health and CMV-seropositive.

This clone was observed once. The chain links TRBV6-1 to TRBJ2-1; 8 nucleotides line up with TRBD1. This CDR3 spans 14 amino acids. Germline V CDR1 and CDR2: MNHNS, SASEGT. Trimming took 6 bases from V and 4 from J; bases not matched to a gene: 5. CDR3 DNA: TGTGCCAGCAGGAAGGACAGGGAATACAATGAGCAGTTCTTC. Residues: CASRKDREYNEQFF.

The chain recombines TRBV5-1 with TRBJ2-7; D might be TRBD2 (6 bases). The CDR3 has 13 amino acids. Germline V gene data show CDR1 as SGHRS and CDR2 as YFSETQ. The V and J ends lost 5 bases and 2 bases respectively, with 11 bases between them. The CDR3 DNA reads as TGCGCCAGCAGGCGGGGTTCCACCTACGAGCAGTACTTC. Residues: CASRRGSTYEQYF. The whole variable domain, filled in from reference TRBV5-1 and TRBJ2-7, reads KAGVTQTPRYLIKTRGQQVTLSCSPISGHRSVSWYQQTPGQGLQFLFEYFSETQRNKGNFPGRFSGRQFSNSRSEMNVSTLELGDSALYLCASRRGSTYEQYFGPGTRLTVT.

The V gene is TRBV23-1, the J gene TRBJ2-7; 11 positions match TRBD2. TRBV23-1 counts as an open reading frame of uncertain function. CDR3 length: 16 amino acids. V was clipped by 0 bases and J by 4 bases; unmatched bases: 5. CDR3 nucleotides: TGCGCCAGCAGTCAATCGCGACTAGCGGGATCATACGAGCAGTACTTC. Amino acids: CASSQSRLAGSYEQYF.

This chain connects TRBV10-3 to TRBJ1-2; unclear D gene. CDR3 size: 13 residues. The V end lost 7 bases, the J end lost 5 bases, and 14 bases lay between the germline ends. Germline V gene data show CDR1 as ENHRY and CDR2 as SYGVKD. This CDR3 reads CAITGGRGYGYTF. CDR3 bases: TGTGCCATCACAGGCGGGCGGGGATATGGCTACACCTTC.

Here the CDR3 reads CASSIDAGSYGYTF. CDR3 nucleotide sequence: TGTGCCAGTAGTATTGATGCGGGTAGCTATGGCTACACCTTC. The chain has TRBV19 and TRBJ1-2; D unclear. This CDR3 has 14 residues. Trimming pared 3 bases from V and 4 bases from J, leaving 12 bases between. Germline values: CDR1 LNHDA, CDR2 SQIVND (reference sequence).